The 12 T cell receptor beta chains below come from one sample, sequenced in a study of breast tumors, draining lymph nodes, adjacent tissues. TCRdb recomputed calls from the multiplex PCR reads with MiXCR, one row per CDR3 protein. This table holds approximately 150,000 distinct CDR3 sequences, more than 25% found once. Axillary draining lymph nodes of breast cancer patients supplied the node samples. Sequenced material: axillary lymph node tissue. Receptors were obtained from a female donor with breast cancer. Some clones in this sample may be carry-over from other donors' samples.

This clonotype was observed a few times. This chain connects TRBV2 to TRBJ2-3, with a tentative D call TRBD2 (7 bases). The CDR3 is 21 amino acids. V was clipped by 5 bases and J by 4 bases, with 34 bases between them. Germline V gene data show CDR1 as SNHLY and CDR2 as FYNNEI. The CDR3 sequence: CASSLWGTLWGLAGAPDTQYF. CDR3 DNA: TGTGCCAGCAGTTTATGGGGGACATTGTGGGGACTGGCGGGAGCACCAGATACGCAGTATTTT.

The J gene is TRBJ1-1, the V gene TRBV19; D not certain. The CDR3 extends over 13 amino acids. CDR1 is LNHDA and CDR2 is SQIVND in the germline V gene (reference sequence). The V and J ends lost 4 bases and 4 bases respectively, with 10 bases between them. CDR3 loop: CASSKGLSTEAFF. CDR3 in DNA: TGTGCCAGTAGTAAAGGCTTGAGCACTGAAGCTTTCTTT. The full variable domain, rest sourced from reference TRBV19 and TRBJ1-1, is DGGITQSPKYLFRKEGQNVTLSCEQNLNHDAMYWYRQDPGQGLRLIYYSQIVNDFQKGDIAEGYSVSREKKESFPLTVTSAQKNPTAFYLCASSKGLSTEAFFGQGTRLTVV.

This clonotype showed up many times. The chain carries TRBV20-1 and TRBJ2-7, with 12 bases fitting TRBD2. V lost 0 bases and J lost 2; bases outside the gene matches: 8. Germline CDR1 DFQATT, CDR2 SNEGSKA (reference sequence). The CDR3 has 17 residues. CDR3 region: CSARESLLAGGTYEQYF. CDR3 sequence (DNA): TGCAGTGCTAGAGAATCCCTCCTAGCGGGAGGGACCTACGAGCAGTACTTC.

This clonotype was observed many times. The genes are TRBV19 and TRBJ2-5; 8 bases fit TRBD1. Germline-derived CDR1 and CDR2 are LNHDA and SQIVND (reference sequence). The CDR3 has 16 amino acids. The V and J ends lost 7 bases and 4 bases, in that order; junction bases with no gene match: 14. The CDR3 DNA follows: TGTGCCAGTACTTTAGGTCACAGGGGGAGAGGAGAGACCCAGTACTTC. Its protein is CASTLGHRGRGETQYF.

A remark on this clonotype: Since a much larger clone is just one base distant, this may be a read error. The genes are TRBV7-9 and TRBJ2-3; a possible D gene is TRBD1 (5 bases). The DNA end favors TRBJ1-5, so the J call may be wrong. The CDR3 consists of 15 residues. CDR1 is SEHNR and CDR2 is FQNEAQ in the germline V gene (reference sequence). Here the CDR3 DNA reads TGTGCCAGCAGCATCCTAGCGGGGGGAAGGTATACGCAGCATTTT. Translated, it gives CASSILAGGRYTQHF.

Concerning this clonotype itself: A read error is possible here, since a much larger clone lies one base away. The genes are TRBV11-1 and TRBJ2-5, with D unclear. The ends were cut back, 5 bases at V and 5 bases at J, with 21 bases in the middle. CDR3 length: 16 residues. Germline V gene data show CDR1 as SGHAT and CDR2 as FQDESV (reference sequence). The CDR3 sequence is CASSPTVRAAFETQYF. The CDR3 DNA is TGTGCCAGCAGCCCCACGGTCCGGGCGGCTTTCGAGACCCAGTACTTC.

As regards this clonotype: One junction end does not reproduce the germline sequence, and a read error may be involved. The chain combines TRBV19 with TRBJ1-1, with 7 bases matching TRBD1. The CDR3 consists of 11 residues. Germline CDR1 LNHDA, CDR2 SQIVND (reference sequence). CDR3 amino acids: CASRGTAEASF. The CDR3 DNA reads TGTGCCAGTAGGGGGACAGCTGAAGCTTCCTTT.

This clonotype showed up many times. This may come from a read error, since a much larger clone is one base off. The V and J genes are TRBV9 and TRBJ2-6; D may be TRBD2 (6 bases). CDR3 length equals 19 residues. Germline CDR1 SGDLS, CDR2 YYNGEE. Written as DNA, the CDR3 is TGTGCCAGCAGTCGTAGTTCGGGGGTAGTATACTCTGCGGCCAACGTCCTGACTTTC. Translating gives CASSRSSGVVYSAANVLTF.

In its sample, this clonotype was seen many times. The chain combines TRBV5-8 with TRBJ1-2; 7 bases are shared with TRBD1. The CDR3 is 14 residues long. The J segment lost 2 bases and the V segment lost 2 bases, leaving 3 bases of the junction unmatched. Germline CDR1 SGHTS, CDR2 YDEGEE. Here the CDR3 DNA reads TGTGCCAGCAGCTTACTACAGGGGAACTATGGCTACACCTTC. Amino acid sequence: CASSLLQGNYGYTF.

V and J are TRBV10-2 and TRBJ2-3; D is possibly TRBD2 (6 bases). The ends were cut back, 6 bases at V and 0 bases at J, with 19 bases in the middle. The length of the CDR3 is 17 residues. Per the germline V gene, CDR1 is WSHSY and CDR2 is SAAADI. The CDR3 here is CASRTNRDFTSTDTQYF. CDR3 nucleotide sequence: TGCGCCAGCAGGACCAACCGGGACTTCACTAGCACAGATACGCAGTATTTT.

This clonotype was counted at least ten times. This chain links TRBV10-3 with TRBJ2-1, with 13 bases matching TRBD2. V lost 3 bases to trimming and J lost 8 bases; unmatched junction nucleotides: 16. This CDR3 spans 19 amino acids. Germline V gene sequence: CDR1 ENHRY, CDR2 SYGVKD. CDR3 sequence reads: CAISEIGRLAGGLDYEQFF. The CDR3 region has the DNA TGTGCCATCAGTGAAATTGGGCGACTAGCGGGAGGCCTAGACTATGAGCAGTTCTTC.

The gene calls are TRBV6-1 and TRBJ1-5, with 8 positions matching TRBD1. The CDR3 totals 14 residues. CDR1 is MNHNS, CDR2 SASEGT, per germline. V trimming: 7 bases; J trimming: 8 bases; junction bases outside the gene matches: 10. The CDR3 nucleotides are TGTGCCAGCATCGAATGGGTGACAGGGGAGCCCCAGCATTTT. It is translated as CASIEWVTGEPQHF.